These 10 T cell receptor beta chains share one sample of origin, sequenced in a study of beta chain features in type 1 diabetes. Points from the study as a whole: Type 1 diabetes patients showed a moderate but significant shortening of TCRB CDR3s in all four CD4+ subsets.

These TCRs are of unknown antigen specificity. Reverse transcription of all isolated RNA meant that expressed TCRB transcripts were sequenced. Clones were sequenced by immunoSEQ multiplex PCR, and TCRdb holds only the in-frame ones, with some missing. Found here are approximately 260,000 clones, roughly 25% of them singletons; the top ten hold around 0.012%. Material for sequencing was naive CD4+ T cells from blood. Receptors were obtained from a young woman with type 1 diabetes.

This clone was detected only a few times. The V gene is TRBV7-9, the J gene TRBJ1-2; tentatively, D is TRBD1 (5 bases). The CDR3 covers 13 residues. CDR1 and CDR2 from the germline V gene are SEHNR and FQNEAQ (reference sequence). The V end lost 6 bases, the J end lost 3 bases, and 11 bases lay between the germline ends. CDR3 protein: CASRQSQDYGYTF. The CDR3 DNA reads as TGTGCCAGCAGGCAATCACAGGACTATGGCTACACCTTC. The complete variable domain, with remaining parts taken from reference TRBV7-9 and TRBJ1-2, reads DTGVSQNPRHKITKRGQNVTFRCDPISEHNRLYWYRQTLGQGPEFLTYFQNEAQLEKSRLLSDRFSAERPKGSFSTLEIQRTEQGDSAMYLCASRQSQDYGYTFGSGTRLTVV.

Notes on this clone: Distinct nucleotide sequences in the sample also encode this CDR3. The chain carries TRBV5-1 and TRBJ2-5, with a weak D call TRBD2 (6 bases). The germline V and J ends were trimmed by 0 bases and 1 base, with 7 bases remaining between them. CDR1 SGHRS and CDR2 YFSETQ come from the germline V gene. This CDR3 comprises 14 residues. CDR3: CASSLAGSQETQYF. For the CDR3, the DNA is TGCGCCAGCAGCTTGGCCGGGAGCCAAGAGACCCAGTACTTC.

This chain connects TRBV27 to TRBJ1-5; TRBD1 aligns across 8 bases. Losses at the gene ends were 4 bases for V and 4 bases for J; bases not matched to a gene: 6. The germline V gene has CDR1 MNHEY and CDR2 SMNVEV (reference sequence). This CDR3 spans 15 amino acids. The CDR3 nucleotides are TGTGCCAGCAGTTCAGGGGACAGGACAAATCAGCCCCAGCATTTT. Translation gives CASSSGDRTNQPQHF.

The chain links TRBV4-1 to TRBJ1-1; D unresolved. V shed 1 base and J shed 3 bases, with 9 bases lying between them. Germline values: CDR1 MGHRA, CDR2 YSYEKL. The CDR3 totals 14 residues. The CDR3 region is CASSQAPRDTEAFF. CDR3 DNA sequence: TGCGCCAGCAGCCAAGCTCCGAGGGACACTGAAGCTTTCTTT.

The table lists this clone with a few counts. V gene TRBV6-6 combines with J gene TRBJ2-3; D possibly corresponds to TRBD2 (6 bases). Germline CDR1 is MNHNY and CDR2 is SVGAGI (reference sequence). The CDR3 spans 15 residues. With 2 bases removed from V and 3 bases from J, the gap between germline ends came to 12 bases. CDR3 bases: TGTGCCAGCAGTTACGGGAGGAAACCTACAGATACGCAGTATTTT. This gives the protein CASSYGRKPTDTQYF.

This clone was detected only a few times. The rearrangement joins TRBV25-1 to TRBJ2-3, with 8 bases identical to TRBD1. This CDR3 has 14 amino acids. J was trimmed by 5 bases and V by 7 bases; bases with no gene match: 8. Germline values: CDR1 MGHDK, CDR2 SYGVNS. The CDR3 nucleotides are TGTGCCAGCAACGGACAGGGTAGAGTAGATACGCAGTATTTT. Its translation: CASNGQGRVDTQYF.

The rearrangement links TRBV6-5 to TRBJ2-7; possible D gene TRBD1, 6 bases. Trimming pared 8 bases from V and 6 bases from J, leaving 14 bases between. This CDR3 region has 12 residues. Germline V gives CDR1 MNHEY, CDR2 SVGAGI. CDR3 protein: CASGRTRGEQYF. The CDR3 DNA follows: TGTGCCAGCGGTAGGACCAGGGGCGAGCAGTACTTC.

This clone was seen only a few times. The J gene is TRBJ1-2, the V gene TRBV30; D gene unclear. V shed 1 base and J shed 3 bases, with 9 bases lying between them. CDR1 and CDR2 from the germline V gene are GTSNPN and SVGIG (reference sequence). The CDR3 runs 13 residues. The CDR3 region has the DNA TGTGCCTGGAGTGCCCTAACAGACTATGGCTACACCTTC. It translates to CAWSALTDYGYTF.

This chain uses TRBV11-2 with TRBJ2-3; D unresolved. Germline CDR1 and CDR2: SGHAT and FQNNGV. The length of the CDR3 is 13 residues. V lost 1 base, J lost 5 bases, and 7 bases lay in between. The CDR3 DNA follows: TGTGCCAGCAGCTTAGGGGCAGGAGATACGCAGTATTTT. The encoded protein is CASSLGAGDTQYF.

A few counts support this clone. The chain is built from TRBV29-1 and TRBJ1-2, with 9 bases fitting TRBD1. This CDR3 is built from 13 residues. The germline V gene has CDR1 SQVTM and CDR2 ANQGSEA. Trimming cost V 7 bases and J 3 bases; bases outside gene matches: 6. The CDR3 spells CSDLRDRDYGYTF. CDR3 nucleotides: TGCAGCGATCTCCGGGACAGGGACTATGGCTACACCTTC.